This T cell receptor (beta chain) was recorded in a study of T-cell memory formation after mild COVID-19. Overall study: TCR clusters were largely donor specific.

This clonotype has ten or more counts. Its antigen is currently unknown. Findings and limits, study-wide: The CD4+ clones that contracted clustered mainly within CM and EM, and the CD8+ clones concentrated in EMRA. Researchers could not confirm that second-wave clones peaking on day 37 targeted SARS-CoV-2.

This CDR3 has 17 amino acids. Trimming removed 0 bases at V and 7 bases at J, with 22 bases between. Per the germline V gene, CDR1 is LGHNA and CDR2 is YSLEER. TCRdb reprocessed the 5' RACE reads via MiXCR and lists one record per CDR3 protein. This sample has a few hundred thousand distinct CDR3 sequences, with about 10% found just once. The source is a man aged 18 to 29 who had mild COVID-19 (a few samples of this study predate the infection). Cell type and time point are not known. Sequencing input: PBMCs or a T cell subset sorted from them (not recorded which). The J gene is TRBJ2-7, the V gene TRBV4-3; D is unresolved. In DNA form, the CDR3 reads TGCGCCAGCAGCCAAGATGGTGTAGGCGCACGACTGAAAGAGCAGTACGTC. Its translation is CASSQDGVGARLKEQYV.